The 14 T cell receptor beta chains presented below share a single source sample, sequenced in a study of cytomegalovirus exposure and HLA in healthy donors. The PCR used 60 Vbeta and 13 Jbeta primers. The assay was immunoSEQ multiplex PCR, and TCRdb's table has in-frame clones only and misses some. The sample has under 150,000 clones, about 84% seen once. The sample taken for sequencing was PBMCs. All receptors come from a man aged 45 to 65 in good health and CMV-seronegative.

This clone was counted a single time. The chain combines TRBV5-4 with TRBJ1-2; TRBD1 aligns across 9 bases. Unmatched junction bases numbered 5, after V lost 0 bases and J lost 8 bases. Germline V CDR1 and CDR2: SGHNT, YYREEE (reference sequence). The CDR3 consists of 14 residues. The CDR3 loop reads CASSLEQGAQGYTF. The CDR3, as DNA: TGTGCCAGCAGCTTGGAACAGGGGGCGCAAGGCTACACCTTC.

The chain combines TRBV4-2 with TRBJ2-3, with 9 bases that match TRBD2. Germline CDR1 reads LGHNA; CDR2 reads YNFKEQ. J gave up 6 bases and V 0 bases, and 13 bases lay outside the gene matches. The length of the CDR3 is 18 residues. The CDR3 coding sequence is TGTGCCAGCAGCCAAGAGTTCGCTAGCGGGACCGTGGCGGATACGCAGTATTTT. Residues: CASSQEFASGTVADTQYF.

The chain couples TRBV11-2 to TRBJ2-5; TRBD2 aligns across 8 bases. V shed 7 bases, J shed 4 bases, and the junction held 8 bases outside the gene matches. The CDR3 runs 14 residues. Germline V gene sequence: CDR1 SGHAT, CDR2 FQNNGV. This CDR3 reads CASIRAGLGETQYF. CDR3 DNA: TGTGCCAGCATTAGGGCGGGACTAGGAGAGACCCAGTACTTC.

This clone was seen a few times. V gene TRBV2 combines with J gene TRBJ2-7; 8 bases agree with TRBD1. Germline CDR1 and CDR2: SNHLY and FYNNEI. This CDR3 region has 15 residues. V trimming: 7 bases; J trimming: 0 bases; junction bases outside the gene matches: 8. The CDR3 region has the DNA TGTGCCAGCAACCGGGACAGGAGTAACTCCTACGAGCAGTACTTC. Encoded protein: CASNRDRSNSYEQYF.

A remark on this clone: Other DNA sequences from this sample encode an identical CDR3 as well. CDR3 sequence reads: CASSGQMNTEAFF. CDR3 bases: TGTGCCAGCAGCGGACAGATGAACACTGAAGCTTTCTTT. The genes are TRBV2 and TRBJ1-1; weak D call: TRBD1 (6 bases). Trimming removed 6 bases at V and 0 bases at J, with 8 bases between. The germline V gene encodes CDR1 SNHLY and CDR2 FYNNEI. This CDR3 spans 13 amino acids.

The V call is TRBV18, the J call TRBJ2-1, with TRBD2 identical over 10 bases. With 3 bases clipped from V and 7 bases from J, the junction kept 6 bases outside the gene matches. The CDR3 has 15 amino acids. CDR1 KGHSH and CDR2 LQKENI come from the germline V gene. This chain's CDR3 is CASSPGTSVENEQFF. CDR3 nucleotides: TGTGCCAGCTCACCCGGGACTAGCGTTGAAAATGAGCAGTTCTTC. The whole variable domain, filled in from reference TRBV18 and TRBJ2-1, reads NAGVMQNPRHLVRRRGQEARLRCSPMKGHSHVYWYRQLPEEGLKFMVYLQKENIIDESGMPKERFSAEFPKEGPSILRIQQVVRGDSAAYFCASSPGTSVENEQFFGPGTRLTVL.

The chain employs TRBV19 and TRBJ1-6; D is unclear. Trimming shortened V by 4 bases and J by 2 bases, and 9 bases separated the two germline ends. The CDR3 length is 15 residues. Germline-derived CDR1 and CDR2 are LNHDA and SQIVND (reference sequence). CDR3 loop: CASSRREPYNSPLHF. CDR3 coding DNA: TGTGCCAGTAGTAGGCGGGAGCCCTATAATTCACCCCTCCACTTT.

J is TRBJ2-7 and V is TRBV5-5; D not resolved. CDR3 length: 15 amino acids. Trimming pared 4 bases from V and 5 bases from J, leaving 19 bases between. Per the germline V gene, CDR1 is SGHKS and CDR2 is YYEKEE (reference sequence). DNA for the CDR3: TGTGCCAGCAGCCCTCGCGGAGCGTTGCCTGACGAGCAGTACTTC. This gives the protein CASSPRGALPDEQYF.

The V gene is TRBV2, the J gene TRBJ1-2; 7 bases fit TRBD1. The CDR3 sequence is 17 residues long. V was pared by 7 bases and J by 10 bases, with 24 bases of the junction left unmatched. CDR1 is SNHLY, CDR2 FYNNEI, per germline. The CDR3 DNA follows: TGTGCCAGCACGAGCACGACAGGGAGTAGTATCAGGGGAGACTACACCTTC. This encodes CASTSTTGSSIRGDYTF.

In DNA form, the CDR3 reads TGCGCCAGCAGCCCCTCTCAATCCCCCGGGGGGCGAAATGAAAAACTGTTTTTT. Residues: CASSPSQSPGGRNEKLFF. The rearrangement links TRBV4-1 to TRBJ1-4; a possible D gene is TRBD1 (6 bases). V lost 4 bases to trimming and J lost 5 bases, with 23 bases between them. The CDR3 contains 18 residues. The germline CDR1 and CDR2 sequences are MGHRA and YSYEKL.

The rearrangement links TRBV5-1 to TRBJ2-2; 9 positions match TRBD1. CDR1 is SGHRS and CDR2 is YFSETQ in the germline V gene. The CDR3 runs 16 residues. The junction had 6 bases not matched to a gene; V was cut back by 4 bases and J by 2 bases. CDR3 sequence reads: CASSPGQGTNTGELFF. The DNA of the CDR3 is TGCGCCAGCAGCCCAGGACAGGGGACAAACACCGGGGAGCTGTTTTTT.

The chain carries TRBV7-6 and TRBJ2-1, with TRBD1 matching over 7 bases. J lost 3 bases, V lost 2 bases, and 1 base had no gene match. There are 14 residues in the CDR3. Germline V CDR1 and CDR2: SGHVS, FNYEAQ. The CDR3 is CASSLQGVYNEQFF. The CDR3 DNA reads TGTGCCAGCAGCTTACAGGGGGTCTACAATGAGCAGTTCTTC. Variable domain in full (rest from reference TRBV7-6 and TRBJ2-1): GAGVSQSPRYKVTKRGQDVALRCDPISGHVSLYWYRQALGQGPEFLTYFNYEAQQDKSGLPNDRFSAERPEGSISTLTIQRTEQRDSAMYRCASSLQGVYNEQFFGPGTRLTVL.

V is TRBV5-1 and J is TRBJ1-1, with 8 bases identical to TRBD1. The CDR3 is 15 amino acids. V shed 1 base and J 6 bases; nucleotides not matched to a gene: 8. Germline CDR1 SGHRS, CDR2 YFSETQ. CDR3: CASSLRGQDNAEAFF. For the CDR3, the DNA is TGCGCCAGCAGCTTGAGGGGACAGGATAACGCTGAAGCTTTCTTT.

The chain links TRBV18 to TRBJ1-5, with D unclear. Trimming removed 3 bases at V and 0 bases at J, with 18 bases between. The germline CDR1 and CDR2 sequences are KGHSH and LQKENI. The CDR3 extends over 18 amino acids. In nucleotides, the CDR3 is TGTGCCAGCTCACCCCAGAGCCATTCAGGTTATAGCAATCAGCCCCAGCATTTT. Amino acids: CASSPQSHSGYSNQPQHF.